This entry lists 19 T cell receptor beta chains sequenced from one sample in a study of blood T cell repertoires in COVID-19. The assay was immunoSEQ multiplex PCR, and TCRdb's table has in-frame clones only and misses some. Of about 36,000 clones listed, about 82% are singletons. The source material was peripheral blood. The receptors come from a human donor in a cohort sampled during active COVID-19.

V is TRBV5-1 and J is TRBJ1-6; 7 bases line up with TRBD1. CDR3 length equals 17 residues. Losses at the gene ends were 3 bases for V and 5 bases for J; bases not matched to a gene: 11. CDR1 is SGHRS, CDR2 YFSETQ, per germline. The CDR3 reads CASSWGLGDSDNSPLHF. The CDR3 coding sequence is TGCGCCAGCAGCTGGGGCTTAGGGGACAGTGATAATTCACCCCTCCACTTT.

The rearrangement uses TRBV6-6 and TRBJ1-5, with 10 nucleotides matching TRBD1. Trimming removed 6 bases from V and 5 bases from J; junction bases left unmatched: 10. The CDR3 is made up of 16 amino acids. Germline CDR1 and CDR2: MNHNY and SVGAGI (reference sequence). CDR3 coding DNA: TGTGCCAGCAGAGACGGGACAGGGGTAGGGTATCAGCCCCAGCATTTT. Protein: CASRDGTGVGYQPQHF.

This chain joins TRBV9 and TRBJ1-6; D gene unclear. Deletions cut 0 bases from V and 6 bases from J, with 10 bases between. This CDR3 is built from 15 residues. Germline loops: CDR1 SGDLS, CDR2 YYNGEE. In DNA form, the CDR3 reads TGTGCCAGCAGCGTAGAAGCGCAGATTAATTCACCCCTCCACTTT. Translated, it gives CASSVEAQINSPLHF. Drawing the rest from reference TRBV9 and TRBJ1-6, the complete variable domain is DSGVTQTPKHLITATGQRVTLRCSPRSGDLSVYWYQQSLDQGLQFLIQYYNGEERAKGNILERFSAQQFPDLHSELNLSSLELGDSALYFCASSVEAQINSPLHFGNGTRLTVT.

This sequence joins TRBV28 and TRBJ1-5; D gene unclear. CDR3 length: 15 residues. Trimming cost V 6 bases and J 2 bases, with 14 bases left between them. CDR1 is MDHEN and CDR2 is SYDVKM in the germline V gene. The CDR3 bases are TGTGCCAGCAGGGAGAACATTGAGGGCAATCAGCCCCAGCATTTT. This codes for CASRENIEGNQPQHF.

This clone showed up just once. The rearrangement links TRBV3-1 (or the pseudogene TRBV3-2) to TRBJ2-7, with 10 bases that match TRBD2. Germline assignment: CDR1 LGHDT and CDR2 YNNKEL (reference sequence). The CDR3 sequence is 16 residues long. The ends lost 3 bases at V and 3 bases at J; junction bases unmatched: 8. The CDR3 loop reads CASSHYPGTSDYEQYF. The DNA of the CDR3 is TGTGCCAGCAGCCACTACCCCGGGACTAGCGACTACGAGCAGTACTTC.

This rearrangement joins TRBV7-9 to TRBJ1-1; possible D gene TRBD1, 5 bases. Germline V gene sequence: CDR1 SEHNR, CDR2 FQNEAQ (reference sequence). CDR3 length: 13 amino acids. V was clipped by 3 bases and J by 11 bases, with 16 bases between them. This chain's CDR3 is CASSLRDSNKAFF. The CDR3, as DNA: TGTGCCAGCAGCTTGAGGGACTCTAACAAGGCTTTCTTT.

The chain joins TRBV7-2 to TRBJ1-5, with 7 bases identical to TRBD1. V dropped 4 bases and J dropped 6; count of bases not matched to a gene: 9. This CDR3 is 15 amino acids long. Germline V lookup: CDR1 SGHTA, CDR2 FQGNSA. CDR3: CASSSGQTNGQPQHF. The CDR3 nucleotides read TGTGCCAGCAGCTCGGGACAGACAAACGGTCAGCCCCAGCATTTT.

This rearrangement joins TRBV30 to TRBJ2-1; D is undetermined. The V and J ends lost 0 bases and 4 bases respectively, with 13 bases between them. CDR1 is GTSNPN and CDR2 is SVGIG in the germline V gene (reference sequence). CDR3 length: 15 residues. The CDR3 sequence is CAWSVWSSIYNEQFF. The CDR3 DNA is TGTGCCTGGAGTGTCTGGAGCTCCATTTACAATGAGCAGTTCTTC.

The chain recombines TRBV6-5 with TRBJ1-1; 8 nucleotides agree with TRBD1. With V trimmed by 10 bases and J by 1 base, 5 bases remained unmatched. The V gene's germline CDR1 is MNHEY and CDR2 SVGAGI. The CDR3 runs 13 residues. The CDR3 reads CATRTGRNTEAFF. For the CDR3, the DNA is TGTGCCACTCGGACAGGGAGGAACACTGAAGCTTTCTTT.

The chain joins TRBV7-8 to TRBJ2-3; tentatively, D is TRBD2 (6 bases). V was clipped by 4 bases and J by 7 bases, with 18 bases between them. CDR1 and CDR2 from the germline V gene are SGHVS and FQNEAQ. The CDR3 consists of 15 residues. CDR3 residues: CASSSIGDSTNTQYF. In DNA form, the CDR3 reads TGTGCCAGCAGCTCCATAGGGGACTCCACGAATACGCAGTATTTT.

V and J are TRBV4-2 and TRBJ2-7, with D tentatively TRBD1 (5 bases). Trimming pared 3 bases from V and 2 bases from J, leaving 11 bases between. The germline gives CDR1 LGHNA, CDR2 YNFKEQ. The CDR3 contains 14 residues. CDR3 sequence: CASSHSLGAYEQYF. CDR3 coding DNA: TGTGCCAGCAGCCACTCCCTAGGGGCCTACGAGCAGTACTTC.

The chain joins TRBV12-3 or TRBV12-4 to TRBJ1-2; 8 nucleotides match TRBD1. J lost 7 bases, V lost 5 bases, and 3 bases had no gene match. The CDR3 spans 12 residues. DNA for the CDR3: TGTGCCAGCAGTCCCGGACAGGGTGGCTACACCTTC. Its protein product is CASSPGQGGYTF.

The chain has TRBV20-1 and TRBJ2-1, with a possible D match to TRBD1 (6 bases). V dropped 1 base and J dropped 12 bases, with 10 bases sitting between them. Germline lookup yields CDR1 DFQATT and CDR2 SNEGSKA (reference sequence). The length of the CDR3 is 11 residues. CDR3 coding DNA: TGCAGTGCTAGAGGACAGGCGGTGCAGTTCTTC. Amino acid sequence: CSARGQAVQFF.

The chain recombines TRBV7-8 with TRBJ1-3, with D unresolved. This CDR3 has 15 amino acids. The V and J ends lost 1 base and 4 bases respectively, with 11 bases between them. Germline V gives CDR1 SGHVS, CDR2 FQNEAQ. DNA of the CDR3: TGTGCCAGCAGCTTAGTTGGCACAGACGGAAACACCATATATTTT. Protein sequence: CASSLVGTDGNTIYF.

This rearrangement joins TRBV24-1 to TRBJ1-1; possible D gene TRBD1, 6 bases. The length of the CDR3 is 13 residues. Trimming removed 4 bases at V and 5 bases at J, with 10 bases between. CDR1 is KGHDR, CDR2 SFDVKD, per germline. CDR3 coding DNA: TGTGCCACCAGTGAGCACAGGGATACTGAAGCTTTCTTT. This encodes CATSEHRDTEAFF.

A single count supports this clone. J is TRBJ1-2 and V is TRBV28, with TRBD1 identical over 8 bases. V gave up 9 bases and J gave up 2 bases; unmatched junction bases: 2. CDR3 length: 12 residues. Germline CDR1 and CDR2: MDHEN and SYDVKM. CDR3 protein: CASGDRNYGYTF. CDR3 in DNA: TGTGCCAGTGGGGACAGGAACTATGGCTACACCTTC.

The genes are TRBV5-6 and TRBJ2-1, with 10 bases identical to TRBD1. The germline gives CDR1 SGHDT, CDR2 YYEEEE. The CDR3 consists of 15 residues. With V trimmed by 4 bases and J by 8 bases, 9 bases remained unmatched. CDR3 residues: CASSPTGGLPDEQFF. CDR3 coding DNA: TGTGCCAGCAGCCCGACAGGGGGCCTACCAGATGAGCAGTTCTTC.

The chain is built from TRBV19 and TRBJ1-4, with D possibly matching TRBD1 (5 bases). With 4 bases removed from V and 6 bases from J, the gap between germline ends came to 12 bases. The CDR3 runs 14 residues. Per the germline V gene, CDR1 is LNHDA and CDR2 is SQIVND (reference sequence). The CDR3 nucleotides are TGTGCCAGTAGTACCAGGGTAAAGGATGAAAAACTGTTTTTT. It encodes CASSTRVKDEKLFF.

The rearrangement joins TRBV14 to TRBJ2-6; a weak D match, TRBD2 (5 bases). V was cut by 3 bases and J by 0 bases, with 15 bases left in between. The germline gives CDR1 SGHDN, CDR2 FVKESK. The CDR3 is 18 amino acids. The CDR3 DNA reads as TGTGCCAGCAGCCAGGACCGAACCGGGATCTCTGGGGCCAACGTCCTGACTTTC. Translated: CASSQDRTGISGANVLTF.